The rows below give T cell receptor beta chains drawn from one sample of a study of cytomegalovirus exposure and HLA in healthy donors. The protocol was immunoSEQ multiplex PCR, while the TCRdb copy is restricted to in-frame clones and leaves out a portion. The sample consists of around 130,000 clones, over 75% of them appearing once. Material: PBMCs. These receptors originate from a young man in good health and CMV-seropositive. Each CDR3 is given with its conserved first and last residue. D genes are given only for firm matches. Clone size is given for some rows only: seen once, a few or many times, or a class if the clone is expanded.

NA TRBJ2-5 TRBV5-1 TRBD2 CASSLVGEGETQYF TGCGCCAGCAGCTTGGTAGGGGAGGGGGAGACCCAGTACTTC
NA TRBJ1-2 TRBV5-1 NA CASSSTGNYGYTF TGCGCCAGCAGCTCGACAGGAAACTATGGCTACACCTTC
once TRBJ2-2 TRBV29-1 TRBD2 CSVAGAVERETGELFF TGCAGCGTTGCGGGGGCGGTGGAGCGGGAGACCGGGGAGCTGTTTTTT
NA TRBJ2-2 TRBV10-3 TRBD1 CAIRGQGDTGELFF TGTGCCATCAGAGGACAGGGGGACACCGGGGAGCTGTTTTTT
NA TRBJ2-7 TRBV27 NA CASSSGGQNYEQYF TGTGCCAGCAGTTCAGGAGGACAGAACTACGAGCAGTACTTC
NA TRBJ1-2 TRBV5-5 NA CASSISTGRGYGYTF TGTGCCAGCAGCATATCTACAGGGCGCGGCTATGGCTACACCTTC
once TRBJ1-5 TRBV28 NA CASSLGGQPQHF TGTGCCAGCAGTTTAGGGGGGCAGCCCCAGCATTTT
NA TRBJ2-7 TRBV7-8 NA CASSFGGISAEQYF TGTGCCAGCAGCTTCGGGGGAATCAGTGCCGAGCAGTACTTC
NA TRBJ2-7 TRBV13 NA CASSLAQPYEQYF TGTGCCAGCAGCTTAGCACAGCCCTACGAGCAGTACTTC
once TRBJ2-5 TRBV18 NA CASSPERETQYF TGTGCCAGCTCACCGGAGCGAGAGACCCAGTACTTC
NA TRBJ2-2 TRBV29-1 NA CSVDVSSTGELFF TGCAGCGTTGATGTCTCCTCTACCGGGGAGCTGTTTTTT
NA TRBJ1-5 TRBV4-1 TRBD1 CASSQAPGQAHQPQHF TGCGCCAGCAGCCAGGCTCCGGGACAGGCCCATCAGCCCCAGCATTTT
NA TRBJ2-1 TRBV14 TRBD1 CASSWGQGFYNEQFF TGTGCCAGCAGCTGGGGACAGGGGTTTTACAATGAGCAGTTCTTC
NA TRBJ2-5 TRBV19 NA CASSILVSETQYF TGTGCCAGTAGTATCTTAGTATCGGAGACCCAGTACTTC
few TRBJ2-7 TRBV28 NA CASSRRDFTNYEQYF TGTGCCAGCAGCCGTCGAGATTTCACTAACTACGAGCAGTACTTC
NA TRBJ2-7 TRBV10-3 TRBD1 CAIRRDRDSYEQYF TGTGCCATCAGGAGGGACAGGGACAGCTACGAGCAGTACTTC
few TRBJ2-7 TRBV6-5 NA CASTRYGAYEQYF TGTGCCAGCACCCGATATGGAGCCTACGAGCAGTACTTC
few TRBJ2-1 TRBV14 TRBD1 CASSRGRGTGGWNEQFF TGTGCCAGCAGCCGCGGGCGCGGAACAGGGGGCTGGAATGAGCAGTTCTTC
NA TRBJ1-2 TRBV27 NA CASSLAGFSYGYTF TGTGCCAGCAGTTTAGCAGGGTTCAGCTATGGCTACACCTTC
few TRBJ2-6 TRBV7-7 NA CASSLTGASGANVLTF TGTGCTAGCAGCTTGACAGGAGCCTCTGGGGCCAACGTCCTGACTTTC
NA TRBJ1-3 TRBV9 NA CASSVDPGHSSGNTIYF TGTGCCAGCAGCGTAGATCCGGGACATAGCTCTGGAAACACCATATATTTT
NA TRBJ2-7 TRBV7-6 NA CASSPSGPDQHEQYF TGTGCCAGCAGCCCCTCGGGTCCAGACCAGCACGAGCAGTACTTC
few TRBJ2-1 TRBV7-3 NA CASSSLAGFRPVGLGSEQFF TGTGCCAGCAGCTCTCTCGCGGGGTTTCGGCCAGTGGGGCTGGGAAGTGAGCAGTTCTTC
NA TRBJ2-2 TRBV27 TRBD2 CASSLLAGGSTGELFF TGTGCCAGCAGCCTCCTCGCGGGAGGCTCCACCGGGGAGCTGTTTTTT
NA TRBJ1-3 TRBV7-8 TRBD1 CASSTSGTAGNTIYF TGTGCCAGCAGCACCTCCGGGACAGCCGGAAACACCATATATTTT
NA TRBJ2-3 TRBV6-5 NA CASRRWTETDTQYF TGTGCCAGCAGGCGATGGACAGAGACAGATACGCAGTATTTT
NA TRBJ1-2 TRBV30 NA CAWGRGSNYGYTF TGTGCCTGGGGCCGGGGAAGTAACTATGGCTACACCTTC
NA TRBJ1-4 TRBV28 NA CASSLRQRAGEKLFF TGTGCCAGCAGCCTCCGGCAAAGGGCGGGCGAAAAACTGTTTTTT
NA TRBJ1-5 TRBV11-2 NA CASSLGLNSNQPQHF TGTGCCAGCAGCTTAGGGCTGAATAGCAATCAGCCCCAGCATTTT
NA TRBJ2-1 TRBV5-6 NA CASSLTPRFDEQFF TGTGCCAGCAGCCTGACTCCCCGGTTCGATGAGCAGTTCTTC
NA TRBJ1-3 TRBV7-2 NA CASSLVGRGTGTIYF TGTGCCAGCAGCTTAGTGGGCAGGGGAACAGGGACCATATATTTT
NA TRBJ2-6 TRBV19 NA CASKRAVFSGANVLTF TGTGCCAGTAAGCGCGCAGTCTTTTCTGGGGCCAACGTCCTGACTTTC
NA TRBJ1-2 TRBV6-1 NA CASRGGVQGYTF TGTGCCAGCAGGGGAGGAGTACAGGGCTACACCTTC
NA TRBJ2-2 TRBV15 NA CATSRDGLETGELFF TGTGCCACCAGCAGAGATGGATTGGAGACCGGGGAGCTGTTTTTT
NA TRBJ1-2 TRBV7-9 NA CASSPRGRNYGYTF TGTGCCAGCAGCCCGAGAGGCCGGAACTATGGCTACACCTTC
NA TRBJ2-5 TRBV5-1 NA CASSRFGGRETQYF TGCGCCAGCAGCCGGTTCGGCGGGCGGGAGACCCAGTACTTC
NA TRBJ1-6 TRBV6-1 TRBD1 CASSDLVGRQGRHSPLHF TGTGCCAGCAGTGATCTAGTTGGCAGACAGGGTAGGCATTCACCCCTCCACTTT
NA TRBJ1-1 TRBV5-4 NA CASSLEANTEAFF TGTGCCAGCAGCTTAGAGGCGAACACTGAAGCTTTCTTT
NA TRBJ2-1 TRBV7-9 NA CASSSGLGANEQFF TGTGCCAGCAGTTCAGGACTGGGAGCCAATGAGCAGTTCTTC
NA TRBJ2-7 TRBV29-1 NA CSVPHGRAKGEQYF TGCAGCGTTCCACACGGGCGGGCAAAGGGCGAGCAGTACTTC
NA TRBJ1-1 TRBV6-5 NA CASSLDMNTEAFF TGTGCCAGCAGTTTGGACATGAACACTGAAGCTTTCTTT